A selection of T cell receptor beta chains follows, all from one sample in a study of human T cells and chemical hapten exposure. TCRdb processed the RACE reads anew with MiXCR; each CDR3 protein has one entry. The table records about 84,000 distinct CDR3 sequences, approximately 11% of them present only once. This material consisted of whole blood, taken in connection with sensitization to the hapten diphenylcyclopropenone (DPC). The receptors originated from a woman between 45 and 65 years old with alopecia areata. Some clones in this sample may be carry-over from other donors' samples. Each CDR3 is given with its conserved first and last residue. Each record gives: J gene, V gene, D gene, clone size, CDR3 DNA, CDR3 protein. A D gene is named only where the DNA matches it firmly. Clone size is given for some rows only: seen once, a few or many times, or a class if the clone is expanded.

>TRBJ2-2|TRBV5-1|NA|many
TGCGCCAGCCAGCCGGGCACCGGGGAGCTGTTTTTT
CASQPGTGELFF
>TRBJ2-6|TRBV2|NA|few
TGTGCCAGACAGTCGGGACATATCTCTGGGGCCAACGTCCTGACTTTC
CARQSGHISGANVLTF
>TRBJ1-2|TRBV5-1|NA|NA
TGCGCCAGCAGCTTCCCCGGACGGGAGGCTTATGGCTACACCTTC
CASSFPGREAYGYTF
>TRBJ2-7|TRBV7-6|NA|few
TGTGCCAGCAGCTTAGCGGGAGTTCAGGGGGAGCAGTACTTC
CASSLAGVQGEQYF
>TRBJ1-1|TRBV7-2|NA|few
TGTGCCAGCAGCTCCCAGAGGTACACTGAAGCTTTCTTT
CASSSQRYTEAFF
>TRBJ2-7|TRBV28|TRBD2|many
TGTGCCAGCACCTCTAGCGGGAGGAATTACGAGCAGTACTTC
CASTSSGRNYEQYF
>TRBJ2-4|TRBV29-1|NA|NA
TGCAGCGTTCGCCCCGGAGACATTCAGTACTTC
CSVRPGDIQYF
>TRBJ2-5|TRBV28|NA|once
TGTGCCAGCAGTCCTCAGGGTCCCCCGGAGACCCAGTACTTC
CASSPQGPPETQYF
>TRBJ2-3|TRBV6-5|NA|few
TGTGCCAGCTCGCTGGGATGGGAGTCCCTCCCAGATACGCAGTATTTT
CASSLGWESLPDTQYF
>TRBJ2-5|TRBV11-2|TRBD2|NA
TGTGCCAGCAGCTTAGTTGGACTAGCGGGCCAAGAGACCCAGTACTTC
CASSLVGLAGQETQYF
>TRBJ1-3|TRBV7-6|TRBD1|few
TGTGCCAGCAGCCCGACGCGGCCGGGACAGGGCTCTGAAAACACCATATATTTT
CASSPTRPGQGSENTIYF
>TRBJ2-1|TRBV3-1|NA|NA
TGTGCCAGCAGCCAAGGAGGGGAGCTCTACAATGAGCAGTTCTTC
CASSQGGELYNEQFF
>TRBJ1-6|TRBV28|NA|many
TGTGCCAGCACCTCCGATTCACCCCTCCACTTT
CASTSDSPLHF
>TRBJ2-3|TRBV24-1|NA|many
TGTGCCACCAGTGACTCTGTAGATACGCAGTATTTT
CATSDSVDTQYF
>TRBJ2-5|TRBV7-9|NA|many
TGTGCCAGCAGCGGCGGCAGGGGCGAAGAGACCCAGTACTTC
CASSGGRGEETQYF
>TRBJ1-5|TRBV19|TRBD1|many
TGTGCCAGTAGTGGAACAGGGGCGCGTGGCAATCAGCCCCAGCATTTT
CASSGTGARGNQPQHF
>TRBJ2-7|TRBV20-1|TRBD2|many
TGCAGTGCCCGCGGATCCGGGACTAGCGGGAGGTTTTCCTACGAGCAGTACTTC
CSARGSGTSGRFSYEQYF
>TRBJ2-3|TRBV7-6|NA|many
TGTGCCAGCAGCTTAGGTTTCCGCGGGGGCAACACAGATACGCAGTATTTT
CASSLGFRGGNTDTQYF
>TRBJ2-1|TRBV29-1|NA|few
TGCAGCGGAACGCGACAGCTAGCCAATGAGCAGTTCTTC
CSGTRQLANEQFF
>TRBJ2-1|TRBV28|TRBD2|few
TGTGCCAGCAGGCCCACTAGCGGGAGGGCGGGTGAGCAGTTCTTC
CASRPTSGRAGEQFF
>TRBJ2-1|TRBV6-5|TRBD1|many
TGTGCCACTCGGTTAGCGGACAGGGGTAGGCATGAGCAGTTCTTC
CATRLADRGRHEQFF
>TRBJ2-7|TRBV29-1|NA|many
TGCAGCGTTGAATTGTCTTCCTACGAGCAGTACTTC
CSVELSSYEQYF
>TRBJ2-1|TRBV12-3/TRBV12-4|TRBD2|many
TGTGCCAGCAGTTTCGACGGGGGGGGTGAGCAGTTCTTC
CASSFDGGGEQFF
>TRBJ2-1|TRBV29-1|NA|few
TGCAGCGTTGAACTTCCGACAGGTTTCTCCTACAATGAGCAGTTCTTC
CSVELPTGFSYNEQFF
>TRBJ1-5|TRBV29-1|TRBD1|NA
TGCAGCGTTAGGAGTGGGACAGATAGCAATCAGCCCCAGCATTTT
CSVRSGTDSNQPQHF
>TRBJ2-3|TRBV20-1|TRBD2|NA
TGCAGTGCTGGTAGCGGGCTACGGGGAGGCACAGATACGCAGTATTTT
CSAGSGLRGGTDTQYF
>TRBJ2-7|TRBV5-1|TRBD2|NA
TGCGCCAGCTGCTTGGCCGGGACTAGAAGGGAGCAGTACTTC
CASCLAGTRREQYF
>TRBJ2-3|TRBV12-3/TRBV12-4|TRBD2|few
TGTGCCAGCAACTCCAAAGCGGGATTCACAGATACGCAGTATTTT
CASNSKAGFTDTQYF
>TRBJ2-1|TRBV7-2|NA|few
TGTGCCAGCAGCTTAGGGGGTTATCGCTCCTACAATGAGCAGTTCTTC
CASSLGGYRSYNEQFF
>TRBJ1-5|TRBV3-1|NA|few
TGTGCCAGCAGCATTGGACGGGACAATCAGCCCCAGCATTTT
CASSIGRDNQPQHF
>TRBJ1-5|TRBV20-1|NA|NA
TGCAGTGCTAGAGGAAGGAGAGCGGGCAATCAGCCCCAGCATTTT
CSARGRRAGNQPQHF
>TRBJ1-1|TRBV28|TRBD1|few
TGTGCCAGCAGTTACACGACAGGGCAGGCTTTCTTT
CASSYTTGQAFF
>TRBJ2-1|TRBV19|TRBD1|many
TGTGCCAGTTCCTCGCGGACAGGGCTGGGGAGCTCCTACAATGAGCAGTTCTTC
CASSSRTGLGSSYNEQFF
>TRBJ2-3|TRBV4-2|TRBD2|many
TGTGCCAGCAGCCCTCTGACTAGCCGAGGCGCAGATACGCAGTATTTT
CASSPLTSRGADTQYF
>TRBJ1-4|TRBV7-9|NA|many
TGTGCCAGCAGCTCCTACGGCACCGCTAATGAAAAACTGTTTTTT
CASSSYGTANEKLFF
>TRBJ2-3|TRBV20-1|TRBD2|NA
TGCAGTGCTCCCCCGGGGGGTGCGGGAGATACGCAGTATTTT
CSAPPGGAGDTQYF
>TRBJ2-3|TRBV10-2|NA|many
TGCGCCAGCAGTATGGCCGCAGATACGCAGTATTTT
CASSMAADTQYF
>TRBJ2-7|TRBV10-1|NA|NA
TGCGCCAGCAGTGAGGCAAAGGGGCGACCGCCCTACGAGCAGTACTTC
CASSEAKGRPPYEQYF
>TRBJ2-5|TRBV5-4|TRBD2|NA
TGTGCCAGCAGCTTTAGCGGGAGGGCCTCGGAGACCCAGTACTTC
CASSFSGRASETQYF